The T cell receptor (beta chain) described here comes from a study of a mutant IDH1 vaccine in newly diagnosed glioma. Trimming cost V 1 base and J 2 bases, with 12 bases left between them. CDR1 and CDR2 from the germline V gene are LGHNA and YNFKEQ. The CDR3 runs to 16 residues. The method was immunoSEQ multiplex PCR; TCRdb's version includes in-frame clones alone and lacks a portion of them. This sample has tens of thousands of clones, with 86% found just once. Specified time point: baseline, week 1 (first vaccination visit). Treatment: pre-vaccination baseline after standard-of-care therapy. The material sequenced was PBMCs, taken from a glioma patient treated with radiotherapy, temozolomide or both. V and J are TRBV4-2 and TRBJ1-5; D call uncertain. The sequence came from a middle-aged man with glioma. The CDR3 sequence is CASSQAAWPGNQPQHF. CDR3 in DNA: TGTGCCAGCAGCCAAGCGGCGTGGCCGGGCAATCAGCCCCAGCATTTT.